This is a list of T cell receptor beta chains from one sample in a study of monozygotic twins with cystic fibrosis. Sequenced by immunoSEQ multiplex PCR; TCRdb stores in-frame clones only, minus some. The sample includes some 20,000 clones, around 97% seen only once; the top ten take approximately 2%. Sequencing was carried out using blood. The receptors were gathered from a woman aged 25 to 39 with cystic fibrosis. CDR3s include the opening cysteine and the closing phenylalanine or tryptophan. D genes are given only for firm matches. Rows may omit the clone size; those that give it use once, few, many or a size class.

j_call | v_call | clone_size | d_call | cdr3_aa | cdr3_nt
TRBJ1-2 | TRBV6-1 | few | . | CASSSPGYGYTF | TGTGCCAGCAGTAGCCCGGGCTATGGCTACACCTTC
TRBJ2-7 | TRBV5-4 | . | . | CASSLDLLTYEQYF | TGTGCCAGCAGCTTGGATCTACTTACGTACGAGCAGTACTTC
TRBJ1-1 | TRBV19 | . | . | CASSFPNTEAFF | TGTGCCAGTAGTTTCCCGAACACTGAAGCTTTCTTT
TRBJ2-7 | TRBV6-1 | . | TRBD1 | CASTAGTGGAQYF | TGTGCCAGCACCGCCGGGACAGGGGGCGCGCAGTACTTC
TRBJ2-3 | TRBV11-2 | . | TRBD2 | CASSQTGLAGSDTQYF | TGTGCCAGCAGCCAAACGGGACTAGCAGGATCAGATACGCAGTATTTT
TRBJ1-2 | TRBV5-1 | . | . | CASSLGQYYGYTF | TGCGCCAGCAGCTTGGGACAGTACTATGGCTACACCTTC
TRBJ2-1 | TRBV6-5 | . | . | CASSRRPPYNEQFF | TGTGCCAGCAGCCGAAGACCACCTTACAATGAGCAGTTCTTC
TRBJ1-2 | TRBV10-3 | . | . | CAIGGKEAPYGYTF | TGTGCCATCGGTGGGAAGGAGGCCCCCTATGGCTACACCTTC
TRBJ1-1 | TRBV6-1 | . | TRBD1 | CASSTRQGVTEAFF | TGTGCCAGCAGCACGCGACAGGGTGTAACTGAAGCTTTCTTT
TRBJ2-3 | TRBV6-1 | . | TRBD2 | CASKGGGTDTQYF | TGTGCCTCTAAGGGAGGGGGCACAGATACGCAGTATTTT
TRBJ1-1 | TRBV7-8 | . | . | CASSLRSNTEAFF | TGTGCCAGCAGCTTAAGGTCGAACACTGAAGCTTTCTTT
TRBJ1-2 | TRBV7-8 | . | . | CASSPYANYGYTF | TGTGCCAGCAGCCCCTACGCAAACTATGGCTACACCTTC
TRBJ2-3 | TRBV7-2 | . | . | CASSWGGGNTDTQYF | TGTGCCAGCAGCTGGGGAGGGGGAAACACAGATACGCAGTATTTT
TRBJ2-3 | TRBV29-1 | . | . | CSVSPNADTQYF | TGCAGCGTATCTCCCAACGCTGATACGCAGTATTTT
TRBJ1-2 | TRBV6-1 | . | . | CASSEAGNYGYTF | TGTGCCAGCAGTGAGGCAGGGAATTATGGCTACACCTTC
TRBJ2-7 | TRBV7-8 | . | TRBD2 | CASSAVRGGYEQYF | TGTGCCAGCAGCGCCGTGCGGGGGGGGTACGAGCAGTACTTC
TRBJ1-6 | TRBV2 | . | . | CASSGGTPRGTLHF | TGTGCCAGCAGTGGGGGGACGCCCCGAGGGACCCTCCACTTT
TRBJ1-1 | TRBV5-1 | . | . | CASSLDIGQGEAFF | TGCGCCAGCAGCTTGGATATTGGTCAGGGTGAAGCTTTCTTT
TRBJ1-1 | TRBV19 | . | . | CASSMSRVNTEAFF | TGTGCCAGTAGTATGTCTCGGGTGAACACTGAAGCTTTCTTT
TRBJ1-2 | TRBV19 | . | TRBD1 | CASTQPQQGYGYTF | TGTGCCAGTACTCAACCACAACAGGGGTATGGCTACACCTTC
TRBJ2-3 | TRBV6-4 | . | TRBD2 | CASSDSSGGATDTQYF | TGTGCCAGCAGTGACTCGAGCGGGGGGGCCACAGATACGCAGTATTTT
TRBJ2-5 | TRBV5-1 | . | . | CASSLFPQETQYF | TGCGCCAGCAGCTTGTTCCCGCAAGAGACCCAGTACTTC